The rows below give T cell receptor beta chains drawn from one sample of a study of shared clonotypes between healthy human individuals. Generated by immunoSEQ multiplex PCR, the TCRdb table keeps only in-frame clones and is missing some. This sample has some 1.4 million clones, with around 97% found just once. Material: naive CD4+ T cells sorted from blood. The receptors derive from a man aged 25 to 40 in good health. The CDR3 runs from the conserved cysteine through the conserved F or W. The D gene is left open where the match is weak. Clone size is shown for a subset of rows, as once, few, many or a class of expanded clone.

j_gene	d_gene	v_gene	abundance	CDR3aa	CDR3nt
TRBJ2-7	.	TRBV10-3	.	CAISESRAVGEQYF	TGTGCCATCAGTGAGTCAAGGGCGGTGGGCGAGCAGTACTTC
TRBJ1-1	.	TRBV11-1	.	CASSPRGANTEAFF	TGTGCCAGCAGCCCCCGGGGAGCGAACACTGAAGCTTTCTTT
TRBJ2-5	.	TRBV5-1	few	CASSVLGGGEETQYF	TGCGCCAGCAGTGTTCTGGGGGGAGGAGAAGAGACCCAGTACTTC
TRBJ1-2	.	TRBV29-1	.	CSVDFNYGYTF	TGCAGCGTTGACTTCAACTATGGCTACACCTTC
TRBJ2-1	.	TRBV9	.	CASSVALGLNEQFF	TGTGCCAGCAGCGTAGCTCTAGGACTAAATGAGCAGTTCTTC
TRBJ2-2	.	TRBV6-6	.	CASSYGSDEGELFF	TGTGCCAGCAGTTACGGTAGCGATGAAGGGGAGCTGTTTTTT
TRBJ2-7	.	TRBV10-2	.	CASSEPGDRTYEQYF	TGCGCCAGCAGTGAGCCGGGGGACAGAACCTACGAGCAGTACTTC
TRBJ1-5	TRBD1	TRBV2	.	CASSEKYRGNQPQHF	TGTGCCAGCAGTGAGAAGTACAGGGGAAATCAGCCCCAGCATTTT
TRBJ1-1	.	TRBV5-4	.	CASSRVTENEAFF	TGTGCCAGCAGCCGGGTGACAGAGAATGAAGCTTTCTTT
TRBJ2-2	TRBD1	TRBV5-4	.	CASSLAAGTGPRELFF	TGTGCCAGCAGCTTGGCTGCCGGGACAGGGCCCAGGGAGCTGTTTTTT
TRBJ1-4	.	TRBV5-1	.	CASSSNRVPNEKLFF	TGCGCCAGCAGCTCGAATCGGGTTCCTAATGAAAAACTGTTTTTT
TRBJ2-7	.	TRBV5-4	.	CASSLVGAGLSYEQYF	TGTGCCAGCAGCTTGGTAGGTGCGGGTCTCTCCTACGAGCAGTACTTC
TRBJ1-1	.	TRBV18	.	CASSPSAGSPTEAFF	TGTGCCAGCTCACCGAGTGCGGGGAGCCCCACTGAAGCTTTCTTT
TRBJ1-5	TRBD1	TRBV19	.	CASRPARGAGGNQPQHF	TGTGCCAGTCGACCCGCCCGGGGGGCAGGGGGGAATCAGCCCCAGCATTTT
TRBJ2-3	TRBD1	TRBV2	.	CASILTRDRGADTQYF	TGTGCCAGCATTTTGACTCGGGACAGGGGGGCAGATACGCAGTATTTT
TRBJ2-7	.	TRBV2	.	CASSEQSYEQYF	TGTGCCAGCAGTGAACAGAGCTACGAGCAGTACTTC
TRBJ2-7	.	TRBV5-4	.	CASNPSPGSYEQYF	TGTGCCAGCAACCCCTCCCCCGGCTCCTACGAGCAGTACTTC
TRBJ2-2	.	TRBV7-3	.	CASSLGLGGPGELFF	TGTGCCAGCAGCCTCGGGCTAGGTGGTCCCGGGGAGCTGTTTTTT
TRBJ1-5	.	TRBV7-2	.	CASSLVKADYQPQHF	TGTGCCAGCAGCTTAGTAAAGGCAGATTATCAGCCCCAGCATTTT
TRBJ1-2	.	TRBV20-1	.	CSARTGYGYTF	TGCAGTGCTAGAACAGGCTATGGCTACACCTTC
TRBJ1-5	.	TRBV5-1	.	CASSLEGSGEPQHF	TGCGCCAGCAGCTTGGAGGGCAGTGGAGAGCCCCAGCATTTT
TRBJ2-3	.	TRBV7-6	.	CASSLGPSAADTQYF	TGTGCCAGCAGCTTAGGGCCTAGCGCCGCAGATACGCAGTATTTT
TRBJ1-2	TRBD1	TRBV7-8	.	CASSLTGDGYTF	TGTGCCAGCAGCTTGACAGGGGATGGCTACACCTTC
TRBJ1-1	.	TRBV7-8	.	CASSLLDNTEAFF	TGTGCCAGCAGCCTTTTGGATAATACCGAAGCTTTCTTT
TRBJ2-1	.	TRBV7-9	.	CASSSKGGGLGVSPFF	TGTGCCAGCAGCTCCAAAGGGGGAGGGCTTGGAGTGAGCCCGTTCTTC
TRBJ2-7	.	TRBV28	.	CASSSRGSGVNEQYF	TGTGCCAGCAGTTCCCGGGGGAGTGGGGTCAACGAGCAGTACTTC
TRBJ2-1	TRBD2	TRBV6-1	.	CASSVLLAGANEQFF	TGTGCCAGCAGTGTCTTATTAGCGGGAGCGAATGAGCAGTTCTTC
TRBJ1-1	.	TRBV7-2	.	CASSLRVAGPSTDTEAFF	TGTGCCAGCAGCTTAAGGGTCGCAGGGCCAAGTACGGACACTGAAGCTTTCTTT
TRBJ2-2	.	TRBV7-3	.	CASSPLGQTFANTGELFF	TGTGCCAGCAGCCCCCTTGGACAGACGTTCGCGAACACCGGGGAGCTGTTTTTT
TRBJ1-2	.	TRBV6-1	.	CASSGPGGRANYGYTF	TGTGCCAGCAGTGGTCCGGGAGGACGGGCTAACTATGGCTACACCTTC
TRBJ2-7	.	TRBV21-1	.	CASSNLPERGGYEQYF	TGTGCCAGCAGCAACCTCCCCGAACGAGGGGGCTACGAGCAGTACTTC
TRBJ1-5	TRBD1	TRBV28	.	CASSFSDRESQPQHF	TGTGCCAGCAGTTTCTCCGACAGGGAAAGCCAGCCCCAGCATTTT
TRBJ2-3	.	TRBV18	.	CASSPRLDLGTDTQYF	TGTGCCAGCTCACCTCGATTGGATTTGGGCACAGATACGCAGTATTTT
TRBJ1-1	TRBD1	TRBV14	once	CASSPFDRGRGAFF	TGTGCCAGCAGCCCCTTCGACAGGGGGCGCGGAGCTTTCTTT
TRBJ1-4	.	TRBV15	.	CATSRDWGAGNEKLFF	TGTGCCACCAGCAGAGATTGGGGGGCCGGAAACGAAAAACTGTTTTTT
TRBJ1-1	.	TRBV11-2	.	CASSLVSRAREAFF	TGTGCCAGCAGCTTAGTTTCAAGGGCCCGTGAAGCTTTCTTT
TRBJ1-3	.	TRBV18	.	CAARGSGNTIYF	TGTGCCGCGAGGGGGTCTGGAAACACCATATATTTT
TRBJ1-4	TRBD1	TRBV7-6	.	CASSLGPPGQARHEKLFF	TGTGCCAGCAGCTTAGGTCCCCCCGGACAGGCTCGTCACGAAAAACTGTTTTTT
TRBJ1-5	.	TRBV28	.	CASVDQGQPQHF	TGTGCCAGCGTTGACCAGGGTCAGCCCCAGCATTTT
TRBJ1-1	.	TRBV7-2	.	CASSLGLGNTEAFF	TGTGCCAGCAGCTTAGGACTCGGGAACACTGAAGCTTTCTTT
TRBJ2-3	.	TRBV18	.	CASSPPGPDTQYF	TGTGCCAGCTCACCTCCCGGGCCAGATACGCAGTATTTT
TRBJ2-6	TRBD1	TRBV5-1	.	CASSADRGRSGANVLTF	TGCGCCAGCAGCGCCGACAGGGGACGGTCTGGGGCCAACGTCCTGACTTTC
TRBJ2-7	.	TRBV27	.	CASSLSYQKDYEQYF	TGTGCCAGCAGTTTATCGTACCAAAAGGACTACGAGCAGTACTTC
TRBJ1-1	.	TRBV10-1	.	CASSDAGTNTEAFF	TGCGCCAGCAGTGACGCAGGGACGAACACTGAAGCTTTCTTT
TRBJ1-1	.	TRBV5-1	.	CASSPAPTGEVNTEAFF	TGCGCCAGCAGCCCGGCCCCGACAGGCGAAGTGAACACTGAAGCTTTCTTT
TRBJ2-7	TRBD1	TRBV2	.	CASSEAQQGFSYEQYF	TGTGCCAGCAGTGAAGCACAACAGGGGTTCTCCTACGAGCAGTACTTC